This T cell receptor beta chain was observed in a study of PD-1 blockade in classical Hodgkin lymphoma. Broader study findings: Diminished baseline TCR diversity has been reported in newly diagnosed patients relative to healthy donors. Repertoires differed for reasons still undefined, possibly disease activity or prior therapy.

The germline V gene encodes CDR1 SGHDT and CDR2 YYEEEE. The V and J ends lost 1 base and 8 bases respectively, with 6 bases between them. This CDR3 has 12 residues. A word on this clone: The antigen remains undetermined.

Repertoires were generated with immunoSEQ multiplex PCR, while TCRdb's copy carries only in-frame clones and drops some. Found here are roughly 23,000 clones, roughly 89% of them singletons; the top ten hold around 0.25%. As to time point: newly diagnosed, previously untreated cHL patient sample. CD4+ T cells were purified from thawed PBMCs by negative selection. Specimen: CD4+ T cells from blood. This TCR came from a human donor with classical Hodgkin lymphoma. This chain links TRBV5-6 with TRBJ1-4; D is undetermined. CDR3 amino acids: CASSLIGEKLFF. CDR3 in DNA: TGTGCCAGCAGCTTGATAGGGGAAAAACTGTTTTTT.